This paragraph covers one T cell receptor (beta chain) sequence. Its antigen is unknown. A J-beta primer mix and a sample-barcoded 5' primer were used in a second PCR of roughly 7 to 12 cycles. Researchers report that a template-switch adaptor with 12 random nucleotides tagged each cDNA molecule. TCRdb re-derived calls from the 5' RACE reads in MiXCR, one entry per CDR3 protein. Counted here are about 830,000 distinct CDR3 sequences, 58% occurring once; the ten biggest clones make up approximately 20%. The data were obtained in a study of blood T cells in healthy people across ages. General study points: Observed TCR beta diversity per million T cells went down as age went up. This fall followed a roughly linear course with age. Without sorted subsets, naive and antigen-experienced compartments could not be conclusively compared.

The CDR3 consists of 18 residues. Germline lookup yields CDR1 ENHRY and CDR2 SYGVKD. J gave up 2 bases and V 11 bases, and 18 bases lay outside the gene matches. The draw of peripheral blood yielded approximately 10 milliliters from each donor. The sample comprised blood. The chain has TRBV10-3 and TRBJ2-6; 7 nucleotides align to TRBD1. This TCR was sampled from a man under 40 in good health. The CDR3 DNA follows: TGTGCCGCCCAGGAGAAGGTAGACAGGGCCCCTGGGGCCAACGTCCTGACTTTC. This translates into CAAQEKVDRAPGANVLTF.